Listed below are T cell receptor beta chains from one sample, sequenced in a study of OX40 agonist ivuxolimab in advanced cancers. Sequenced by immunoSEQ multiplex PCR; TCRdb stores in-frame clones only, minus some. Of approximately 79,000 clones in the sample, around 92% were seen once. Sequences were derived from CD4+ or CD8+ T cells sorted from blood, sampled in a trial of the OX40 agonist ivuxolimab. These receptor sequences come from an adult with an advanced solid tumor such as melanoma, head and neck, liver or kidney cancer. Both conserved end residues are part of each CDR3. D genes are given only for firm matches. Some rows mark clone size as missing; the rest say once, few, many or name a class of expanded clone.

>.|TRBJ2-4|TRBV29-1|TRBD2
CSVGMGGVAKNIQYF
TGCAGCGTTGGGATGGGGGGGGTGGCGAAAAACATTCAGTACTTC
>.|TRBJ2-7|TRBV7-9|.
CASSLPGSYEQYF
TGTGCCAGCAGCTTGCCGGGATCCTACGAGCAGTACTTC
>.|TRBJ2-7|TRBV30|.
CAWSVHPPSSYEQYF
TGTGCCTGGAGTGTACACCCTCCCTCTTCCTACGAGCAGTACTTC
>once|TRBJ2-3|TRBV11-2|TRBD2
CASSRPNYGSGGSTDTQYF
TGTGCCAGCAGCCGACCCAACTATGGGAGCGGGGGGAGCACAGATACGCAGTATTTT
>.|TRBJ2-1|TRBV29-1|.
CSAALGEQFF
TGCAGCGCCGCCCTGGGTGAGCAGTTCTTC
>.|TRBJ2-1|TRBV7-8|TRBD1
CASSLAFWTGGNYNEQFF
TGTGCCAGCAGCTTAGCGTTTTGGACAGGGGGTAACTACAATGAGCAGTTCTTC
>.|TRBJ2-1|TRBV7-9|TRBD1
CASSFWGQGRNEQFF
TGTGCCAGCAGCTTCTGGGGACAGGGCAGAAATGAGCAGTTCTTC
>.|TRBJ2-7|TRBV7-7|.
CASSLWDFQSEPYPYEQYF
TGTGCTAGCAGCTTATGGGACTTCCAATCGGAGCCATACCCCTACGAGCAGTACTTC
>once|TRBJ2-7|TRBV27|.
CASSHSGLGSYEQYF
TGTGCCAGCAGCCACTCCGGGTTGGGCTCCTACGAGCAGTACTTC
>.|TRBJ1-2|TRBV29-1|.
CSVEEQGYGYTF
TGCAGCGTTGAAGAACAGGGATATGGCTACACCTTC
>.|TRBJ1-2|TRBV11-1|.
CASSLLEDTYGYTF
TGTGCCAGCAGCTTACTTGAGGACACCTATGGCTACACCTTC
>.|TRBJ1-2|TRBV9|.
CASSVEPRVGADGYTF
TGTGCCAGCAGCGTAGAGCCCCGTGTGGGGGCAGACGGCTACACCTTC
>.|TRBJ1-4|TRBV10-2|.
CASSVLAGGNEKLFF
TGCGCCAGCAGTGTGCTGGCGGGCGGTAATGAAAAACTGTTTTTT
>.|TRBJ2-3|TRBV7-9|.
CASRGGGTDTQYF
TGTGCCAGCAGAGGAGGAGGCACAGATACGCAGTATTTT
>.|TRBJ2-1|TRBV19|TRBD1
CASSGTGLPNEQFF
TGTGCCAGTAGTGGGACAGGTCTACCCAATGAGCAGTTCTTC
>.|TRBJ2-5|TRBV5-6|TRBD2
CASSEGGAETQYF
TGTGCCAGCAGCGAGGGAGGGGCAGAGACCCAGTACTTC
>.|TRBJ1-3|TRBV4-3|.
CASSQDTAYSGNTIYF
TGCGCCAGCAGCCAAGATACAGCCTACTCTGGAAACACCATATATTTT
>few|TRBJ2-7|TRBV10-2|.
CASISEVTYEQYF
TGCGCCAGCATCTCCGAGGTGACCTACGAGCAGTACTTC
>.|TRBJ2-2|TRBV13|.
CASSLGRGFTGELFF
TGTGCCAGCAGCTTAGGGCGTGGATTTACCGGGGAGCTGTTTTTT
>.|TRBJ2-7|TRBV27|.
CASSLGGTYEQYF
TGTGCCAGCAGTTTGGGCGGTACCTACGAGCAGTACTTC
>.|TRBJ1-4|TRBV5-1|TRBD1
CASSAGGQGGEKLFF
TGCGCCAGCAGTGCGGGGGGACAGGGAGGAGAAAAACTGTTTTTT
>.|TRBJ2-2|TRBV7-6|.
CASSLGGGTGELFF
TGTGCCAGCAGCTTAGGAGGGGGCACCGGGGAGCTGTTTTTT
>.|TRBJ1-5|TRBV2|.
CASSSMTVSNQPQHF
TGTGCCAGCAGTTCCATGACCGTGAGCAATCAGCCCCAGCATTTT
>.|TRBJ1-2|TRBV12-5|.
CASGLSAGGYTF
TGTGCTAGTGGTTTGTCCGCGGGGGGCTACACCTTC
>.|TRBJ1-3|TRBV19|TRBD1
CASGTAIGNTIYF
TGTGCCAGCGGGACAGCAATTGGAAACACCATATATTTT
>few|TRBJ1-1|TRBV19|.
CASAQGYTEAFF
TGTGCCAGTGCACAAGGCTACACTGAAGCTTTCTTT
>.|TRBJ2-1|TRBV29-1|.
CSVERDAGVEQFF
TGCAGCGTTGAAAGGGACGCCGGAGTCGAGCAGTTCTTC
>.|TRBJ1-1|TRBV9|.
CASSAGNTEAFF
TGTGCCAGCAGCGCAGGGAACACTGAAGCTTTCTTT
>.|TRBJ2-6|TRBV7-3|.
CASSLSGSGANVLTF
TGTGCCAGCAGCTTAAGCGGGTCTGGGGCCAACGTCCTGACTTTC
>.|TRBJ2-6|TRBV28|.
CASPDYVMAYSGANVLTF
TGTGCCAGCCCTGACTATGTTATGGCTTACTCTGGGGCCAACGTCCTGACTTTC
>.|TRBJ1-1|TRBV27|.
CASSLLGPMEAFF
TGTGCCAGCAGCCTTCTCGGCCCGATGGAAGCTTTCTTT
>.|TRBJ2-2|TRBV30|.
CAWSLAGQNTGELFF
TGTGCCTGGAGCCTGGCGGGGCAGAACACCGGGGAGCTGTTTTTT
>.|TRBJ2-1|TRBV27|TRBD2
CASSSGGDYNEQFF
TGTGCCAGCAGTTCCGGGGGGGACTACAATGAGCAGTTCTTC
>.|TRBJ1-1|TRBV10-3|.
CAISVEPNTEAFF
TGTGCCATCAGTGTAGAGCCGAACACTGAAGCTTTCTTT
>.|TRBJ2-2|TRBV5-5|TRBD1
CASSSTGVMNTGELFF
TGTGCCAGCAGCTCGACAGGGGTCATGAACACCGGGGAGCTGTTTTTT
>.|TRBJ1-5|TRBV10-2|.
CASSESEYSNQPQHF
TGCGCCAGCAGTGAGAGTGAATATAGCAATCAGCCCCAGCATTTT
>.|TRBJ1-4|TRBV4-1|TRBD1
CASSSPGTGGHEKLFF
TGCGCCAGCAGCTCCCCCGGGACAGGGGGGCATGAAAAACTGTTTTTT
>.|TRBJ2-1|TRBV7-9|.
CASSWGSSEQFF
TGTGCCAGCAGCTGGGGCAGTAGTGAGCAGTTCTTC
>.|TRBJ2-3|TRBV29-1|.
CSVVKGGGTDTQYF
TGCAGCGTTGTAAAAGGGGGGGGGACAGATACGCAGTATTTT
>.|TRBJ1-1|TRBV11-2|.
CASSLGGGEAFF
TGTGCCAGCAGCTTAGGGGGGGGTGAAGCTTTCTTT
>.|TRBJ2-5|TRBV27|.
CASGSVVVGETQYF
TGTGCCAGCGGGTCCGTGGTGGTGGGGGAGACCCAGTACTTC
>.|TRBJ1-3|TRBV4-3|.
CASSHSGNTIYF
TGCGCCAGCAGCCATTCTGGAAACACCATATATTTT
>.|TRBJ1-2|TRBV7-9|.
CASSFLAGGGYTF
TGTGCCAGCAGCTTTCTCGCGGGGGGCGGCTACACCTTC
>.|TRBJ1-2|TRBV6-5|TRBD1
CASSPDRASDGYTF
TGTGCCAGCAGCCCCGACAGGGCGAGTGATGGCTACACCTTC
>.|TRBJ1-1|TRBV7-9|.
CASSLEAGVGDTEAFF
TGTGCCAGCAGCTTAGAGGCAGGGGTGGGGGACACTGAAGCTTTCTTT
>.|TRBJ1-2|TRBV29-1|TRBD1
CSVEGGGQGDYGYTF
TGCAGCGTTGAAGGGGGCGGACAGGGTGACTATGGCTACACCTTC